This entry concerns a single T cell receptor beta chain. Method: immunoSEQ multiplex PCR; TCRdb's copy keeps in-frame clones and lacks some. The sample shows about 680,000 clones, 80% to 90% of them seen only once. Treatment specified: over 15 received Ad26.COV2.S at low or high dose, single or two shots; 5 received placebo; per-sample allocation not given. Collection of samples fell on day 63 after the first vaccine or placebo injection. The record originates from a study of Ad26.COV2.S vaccination and SARS-CoV-2 variants. The CDR3 totals 13 residues. Germline V CDR1 and CDR2: MNHEY, SMNVEV (reference sequence). The junction had 0 bases not matched to a gene; V was cut back by 4 bases and J by 6 bases.

The chain employs TRBV27 and TRBJ1-5; 10 bases match TRBD1. This material consisted of peripheral blood, taken in a trial of Ad26.COV2.S vaccine versus placebo. The source is a person aged 18-65 years who received the Ad26.COV2.S COVID-19 vaccine or a placebo. The CDR3 sequence is CASSWDRGQPQHF. The CDR3 nucleotides read TGTGCCAGCAGTTGGGACAGGGGTCAGCCCCAGCATTTT.